These 16 T cell receptor beta chains were all obtained from the same sample, sequenced in a study of graft-versus-host responses after intestinal transplantation. Their antigens are not known. Measured with immunoSEQ multiplex PCR; TCRdb has only the in-frame clones, and not every one. The sample includes 100,000 to 110,000 clones, roughly 90% of them seen just once. Sequenced material: unstimulated CD4+ T cells sorted from spleen or lymph node cells, taken before transplant. The receptors originated from a human donor who was the organ donor for an intestinal transplant.

This clone was seen more than once but under ten times. The chain combines TRBV5-5 with TRBJ1-4, with D possibly matching TRBD1 (5 bases). Trimming left V 0 bases short and J 7 bases short, with 7 bases between. CDR3 length: 13 residues. Germline V gene data show CDR1 as SGHKS and CDR2 as YYEKEE (reference sequence). CDR3 DNA: TGTGCCAGCAGCTTGGCAGGGCTTGAAAAACTGTTTTTT. Amino acid sequence: CASSLAGLEKLFF. The full variable domain, rest sourced from reference TRBV5-5 and TRBJ1-4, is DAGVTQSPTHLIKTRGQQVTLRCSPISGHKSVSWYQQVLGQGPQFIFQYYEKEERGRGNFPDRFSARQFPNYSSELNVNALLLGDSALYLCASSLAGLEKLFFGSGTQLSVL.

This clone was seen once. The V and J genes are TRBV6-5 and TRBJ1-6; D unresolved. Germline CDR1 is MNHEY and CDR2 is SVGAGI. V lost 7 bases and J lost 1, with 8 bases in between. This CDR3 has 14 residues. The CDR3 DNA is TGTGCCAGCACTAAGGGATCCTATAATTCACCCCTCCACTTT. Protein: CASTKGSYNSPLHF.

The chain combines TRBV7-2 with TRBJ1-1; D unresolved. V was clipped by 1 base and J by 10 bases, with 7 bases between them. The CDR3 has 11 residues. Germline CDR1 reads SGHTA; CDR2 reads FQGNSA. CDR3 sequence (DNA): TGTGCCAGCAGCTTAGTGTACAGAGCTTTCTTT. Its protein product is CASSLVYRAFF.

The V gene is TRBV28, the J gene TRBJ2-1, with TRBD2 matching 9 bases. The V gene end was trimmed by 6 bases and the J gene end by 7 bases; junction bases not matched to a gene: 10. The CDR3 contains 15 residues. In germline, CDR1 is MDHEN, CDR2 SYDVKM. The CDR3 coding sequence is TGTGCCAGCAGCTTGCCGGGCGGGGGGGCGAATGAGCAGTTCTTC. Encoded protein: CASSLPGGGANEQFF.

This chain joins TRBV7-3 and TRBJ2-1; TRBD1 or TRBD2 may be the D gene (5 bases each). The CDR3 has 17 amino acids. CDR1 and CDR2 (germline): SGHTA, FQGTGA. V dropped 4 bases and J dropped 9 bases, with 25 bases sitting between them. As DNA, the CDR3 is TGTGCCAGCAGCTCATATCAGGGAGCGGCGGATTGGAGTGAGCAGTTCTTC. Amino acids: CASSSYQGAADWSEQFF.

The chain is built from TRBV19 and TRBJ2-7; TRBD1 might be the D (6 bases). Trimming shortened V by 2 bases and J by 0 bases, and 8 bases separated the two germline ends. CDR3 length equals 14 residues. CDR1 and CDR2 from the germline V gene are LNHDA and SQIVND (reference sequence). The chain's CDR3 is CASSITGSSYEQYF. In DNA, the CDR3 is TGTGCCAGTAGTATAACAGGGAGCTCCTACGAGCAGTACTTC. Variable domain in full (rest from reference TRBV19 and TRBJ2-7): DGGITQSPKYLFRKEGQNVTLSCEQNLNHDAMYWYRQDPGQGLRLIYYSQIVNDFQKGDIAEGYSVSREKKESFPLTVTSAQKNPTAFYLCASSITGSSYEQYFGPGTRLTVT.

The chain is built from TRBV9 and TRBJ2-2, with D perhaps matching TRBD1 or TRBD2 (5 bases each). The germline CDR1 and CDR2 sequences are SGDLS and YYNGEE. V was cut by 4 bases and J by 5 bases, with 12 bases left in between. This CDR3 is built from 14 residues. CDR3 in amino acids: CASSQGSGTGELFF. CDR3 sequence (DNA): TGTGCCAGCAGCCAGGGATCGGGGACCGGGGAGCTGTTTTTT.

In its sample, this clone was seen a few times. The rearrangement joins TRBV10-2 to TRBJ1-2; 9 bases line up with TRBD1. Germline V gene lookup returns CDR1 WSHSY and CDR2 SAAADI. V lost 4 bases to trimming and J lost 6 bases; unmatched junction nucleotides: 9. The CDR3 is made up of 15 amino acids. The CDR3 DNA follows: TGCGCCAGCAGTGGGGGACAGGGTCCATCGCATGGCTACACCTTC. Amino acid sequence: CASSGGQGPSHGYTF.

The genes are TRBV10-1 and TRBJ1-5; D remains unclear. Germline assignment: CDR1 WNHNN and CDR2 SYGVQD (reference sequence). The germline V and J ends were trimmed by 7 bases and 4 bases, with 5 bases remaining between them. CDR3 size: 11 residues. The CDR3 spells CASMGNQPQHF. As DNA, the CDR3 is TGCGCCAGCATGGGGAATCAGCCCCAGCATTTT.

The chain couples TRBV5-4 to TRBJ2-7; D possibly matches TRBD1 or TRBD2 (5 bases each). CDR3 length: 14 residues. V shed 4 bases and J shed 4 bases, with 15 bases lying between them. Germline V gene sequence: CDR1 SGHNT, CDR2 YYREEE (reference sequence). Here the CDR3 reads CASSQGTSRYEQYF. The CDR3, as DNA: TGTGCCAGCAGCCAAGGGACCAGCAGGTACGAGCAGTACTTC. Full variable domain (missing parts from reference TRBV5-4 and TRBJ2-7): ETGVTQSPTHLIKTRGQQVTLRCSSQSGHNTVSWYQQALGQGPQFIFQYYREEENGRGNFPPRFSGLQFPNYSSELNVNALELDDSALYLCASSQGTSRYEQYFGPGTRLTVT.

The V call is TRBV30, the J call TRBJ2-7, with D hard to call. Trimming cost V 4 bases and J 5 bases, with 15 bases left between them. Per the germline V gene, CDR1 is GTSNPN and CDR2 is SVGIG (reference sequence). The CDR3 extends over 13 amino acids. Written as DNA, the CDR3 is TGTGCCTGGACTGCCTTCTCCCGGGACGAGCAGTACTTC. This translates into CAWTAFSRDEQYF.

Only a few counts were recorded for this clone. The chain's CDR3 is CASRRDSSGGYTF. CDR3 sequence (DNA): TGTGCCAGCAGGCGGGACAGCTCGGGAGGCTACACCTTC. This chain links TRBV6-4 with TRBJ1-2; 7 bases match TRBD1. Germline CDR1 MRHNA, CDR2 SNTAGT. The CDR3 sequence is 13 residues long. The ends lost 6 bases at V and 8 bases at J; junction bases unmatched: 9.

This chain connects TRBV10-2 to TRBJ1-1, with D maybe TRBD1 (6 bases). Germline V gives CDR1 WSHSY, CDR2 SAAADI. V lost 5 bases and J 2 bases, leaving 18 bases between the germline ends. CDR3 length: 16 amino acids. The CDR3 sequence: CASSPSPGQINTEAFF. The CDR3 DNA reads TGCGCCAGCAGTCCGTCTCCGGGACAAATCAACACTGAAGCTTTCTTT.

This clone was found once. The chain combines TRBV9 with TRBJ1-1; D unresolved. The CDR3 loop spans 15 amino acids. Germline lookup yields CDR1 SGDLS and CDR2 YYNGEE. The germline V and J ends were trimmed by 2 bases and 2 bases, with 13 bases remaining between them. The CDR3 nucleotides read TGTGCCAGCAGCGTGGTAGTCACAAGCAACACTGAAGCTTTCTTT. Encoded protein: CASSVVVTSNTEAFF. The variable domain in full, completed from reference TRBV9 and TRBJ1-1, reads DSGVTQTPKHLITATGQRVTLRCSPRSGDLSVYWYQQSLDQGLQFLIQYYNGEERAKGNILERFSAQQFPDLHSELNLSSLELGDSALYFCASSVVVTSNTEAFFGQGTRLTVV.

This chain links TRBV10-3 with TRBJ1-2; D gene unclear. CDR3 length: 14 amino acids. The germline V gene has CDR1 ENHRY and CDR2 SYGVKD. With 2 bases removed from V and 4 bases from J, the gap between germline ends came to 11 bases. As DNA, the CDR3 is TGTGCCATCAGTGAGAGCCGGGAATTCTATGGCTACACCTTC. Its translation is CAISESREFYGYTF.

The chain employs TRBV4-2 and TRBJ1-5; D not certain. Looked up from germline, CDR1 is LGHNA and CDR2 is YNFKEQ. V was clipped by 1 base and J by 2 bases, with 12 bases between them. This CDR3 has 16 amino acids. For the CDR3, the DNA is TGTGCCAGCAGCCAAGTATCCGGGGTAGGCAATCAGCCCCAGCATTTT. It codes for CASSQVSGVGNQPQHF.